A selection of T cell receptor beta chains follows, all from one sample in a study of cytomegalovirus exposure and HLA in healthy donors. Profiled with immunoSEQ multiplex PCR; TCRdb holds only in-frame clones, not every one. Among roughly 190,000 clones, over 75% were seen once, and the ten largest hold more than 6%. The material sequenced was PBMCs. The receptors were gathered from a man between 35 and 55 years old in good health and CMV-seropositive. Both conserved end residues are part of each CDR3. The D gene is left open where the match is weak. Only part of the rows carry a size: once, few, many, or a class if the clone is expanded.

>TRBV5-1|-|TRBD2|TRBJ2-5
CASSLTSRTSGGPYQETQYF
>TRBV10-3|-|-|TRBJ1-3
CAIKHSSGNTIYF
>TRBV7-3|-|-|TRBJ2-1
CASSLMGGTYNEQFF
>TRBV7-7|few|TRBD2|TRBJ2-7
CASSLGPGAGSSEQYF
>TRBV29-1|-|-|TRBJ2-7
CSVLPAADDEQYF
>TRBV5-4|few|TRBD2|TRBJ2-5
CASSSRGLAGAETQYF
>TRBV19|-|-|TRBJ1-4
CASTNPEGWQGAEKLFF
>TRBV13|-|-|TRBJ2-3
CASGGGADTQYF
>TRBV18|once|-|TRBJ1-5
CASSSMDSLGNQPQHF
>TRBV7-9|few|-|TRBJ1-1
CASSLARDSWGTEAFF
>TRBV6-5|once|-|TRBJ2-5
CASSADHWTQYF
>TRBV7-2|once|TRBD1|TRBJ2-7
CASSFSGTVSYEQYF
>TRBV28|-|-|TRBJ2-7
CATGSPREGAYEQYF